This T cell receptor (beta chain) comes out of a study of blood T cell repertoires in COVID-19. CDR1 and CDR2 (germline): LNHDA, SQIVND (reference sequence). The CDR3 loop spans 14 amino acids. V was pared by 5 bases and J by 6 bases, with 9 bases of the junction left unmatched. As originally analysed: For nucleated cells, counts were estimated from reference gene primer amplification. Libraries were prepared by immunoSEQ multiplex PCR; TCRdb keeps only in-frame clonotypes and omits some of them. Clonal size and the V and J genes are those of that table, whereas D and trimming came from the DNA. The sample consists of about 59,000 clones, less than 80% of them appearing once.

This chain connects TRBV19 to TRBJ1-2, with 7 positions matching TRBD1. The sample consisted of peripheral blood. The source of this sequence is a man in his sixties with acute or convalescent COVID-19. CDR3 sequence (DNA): TGTGCCAGTAGTTTTTACAGGGGAGGAGATGGCTACACCTTC. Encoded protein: CASSFYRGGDGYTF.